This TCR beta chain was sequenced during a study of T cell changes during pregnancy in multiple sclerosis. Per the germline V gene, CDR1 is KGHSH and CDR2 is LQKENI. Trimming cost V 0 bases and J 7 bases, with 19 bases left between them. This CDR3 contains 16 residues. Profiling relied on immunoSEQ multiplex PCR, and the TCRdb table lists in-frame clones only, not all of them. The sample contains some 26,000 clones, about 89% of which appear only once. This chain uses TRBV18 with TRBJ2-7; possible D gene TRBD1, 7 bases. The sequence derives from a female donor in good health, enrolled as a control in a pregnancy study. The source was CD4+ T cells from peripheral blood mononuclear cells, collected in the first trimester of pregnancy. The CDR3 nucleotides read TGTGCCAGCTCACCACCCCAGGGGGGTAGCTCTGGGGAGCAGTACTTC. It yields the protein CASSPPQGGSSGEQYF.